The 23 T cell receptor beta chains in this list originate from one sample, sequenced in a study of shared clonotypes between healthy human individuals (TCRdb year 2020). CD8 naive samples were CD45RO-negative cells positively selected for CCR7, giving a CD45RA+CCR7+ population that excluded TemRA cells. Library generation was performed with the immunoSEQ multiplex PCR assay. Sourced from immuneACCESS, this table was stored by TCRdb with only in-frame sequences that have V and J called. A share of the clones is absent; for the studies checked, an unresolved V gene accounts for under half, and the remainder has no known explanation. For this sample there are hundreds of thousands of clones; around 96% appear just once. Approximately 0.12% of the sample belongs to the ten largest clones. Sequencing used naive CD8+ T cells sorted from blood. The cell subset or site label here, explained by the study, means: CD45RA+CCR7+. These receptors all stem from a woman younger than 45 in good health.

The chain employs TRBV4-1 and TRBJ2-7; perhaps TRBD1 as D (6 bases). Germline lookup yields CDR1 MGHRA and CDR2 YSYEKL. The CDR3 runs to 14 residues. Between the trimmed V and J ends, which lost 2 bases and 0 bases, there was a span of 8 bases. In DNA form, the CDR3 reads TGCGCCAGCAGCCAACGGGACAACTCCTACGAGCAGTACTTC. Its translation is CASSQRDNSYEQYF.

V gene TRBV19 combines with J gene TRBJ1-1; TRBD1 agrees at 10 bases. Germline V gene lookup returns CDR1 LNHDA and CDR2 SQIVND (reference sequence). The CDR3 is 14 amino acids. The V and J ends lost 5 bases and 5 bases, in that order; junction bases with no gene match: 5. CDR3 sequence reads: CASSPGTGETEAFF. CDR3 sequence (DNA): TGTGCCAGTAGTCCGGGGACAGGGGAGACTGAAGCTTTCTTT.

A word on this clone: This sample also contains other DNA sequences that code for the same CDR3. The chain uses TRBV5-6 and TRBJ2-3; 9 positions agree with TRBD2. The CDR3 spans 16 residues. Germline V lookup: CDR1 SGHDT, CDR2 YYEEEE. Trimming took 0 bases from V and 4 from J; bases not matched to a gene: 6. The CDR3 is CASSLAVSGSSDTQYF. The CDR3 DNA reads TGTGCCAGCAGCTTGGCCGTTAGCGGGAGTTCAGATACGCAGTATTTT.

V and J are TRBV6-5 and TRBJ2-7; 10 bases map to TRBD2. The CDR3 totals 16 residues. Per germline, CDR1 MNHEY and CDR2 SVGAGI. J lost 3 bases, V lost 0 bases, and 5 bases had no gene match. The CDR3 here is CASSYSLEREGYEQYF. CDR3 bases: TGTGCCAGCAGTTACTCGCTCGAGCGGGAGGGCTACGAGCAGTACTTC.

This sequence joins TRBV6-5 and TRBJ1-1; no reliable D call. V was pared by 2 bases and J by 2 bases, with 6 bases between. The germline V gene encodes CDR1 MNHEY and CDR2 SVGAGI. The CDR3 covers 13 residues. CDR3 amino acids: CASSYGINTEAFF. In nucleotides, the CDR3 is TGTGCCAGCAGTTACGGAATAAACACTGAAGCTTTCTTT.

The CDR3 coding sequence is TGTGCCAGTCTCAAACTAGCGGGAGTGAATGAGCAGTTCTTC. Amino acid sequence: CASLKLAGVNEQFF. The chain employs TRBV19 and TRBJ2-1; 11 bases match TRBD2. The CDR3 runs 14 residues. The junction had 7 bases not matched to a gene; V was cut back by 8 bases and J by 7 bases. Germline CDR1 LNHDA, CDR2 SQIVND (reference sequence).

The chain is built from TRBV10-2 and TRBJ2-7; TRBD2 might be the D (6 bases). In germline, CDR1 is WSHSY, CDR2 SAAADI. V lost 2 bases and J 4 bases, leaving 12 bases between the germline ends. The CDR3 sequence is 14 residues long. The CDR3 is CASSEGGDSYEQYF. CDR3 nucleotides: TGCGCCAGCAGTGAGGGTGGGGACTCATACGAGCAGTACTTC.

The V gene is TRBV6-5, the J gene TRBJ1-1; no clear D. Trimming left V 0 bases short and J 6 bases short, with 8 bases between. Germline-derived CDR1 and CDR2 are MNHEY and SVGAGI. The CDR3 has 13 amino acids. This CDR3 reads CASSYSRIAEAFF. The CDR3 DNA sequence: TGTGCCAGCAGTTACTCGAGAATAGCTGAAGCTTTCTTT.

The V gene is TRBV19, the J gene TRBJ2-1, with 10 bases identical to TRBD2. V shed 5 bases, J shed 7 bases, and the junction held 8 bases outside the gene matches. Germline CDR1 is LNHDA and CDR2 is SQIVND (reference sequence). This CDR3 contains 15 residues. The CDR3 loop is CASSPLAGEWNEQFF. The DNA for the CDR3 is TGTGCCAGTAGTCCGCTAGCGGGAGAATGGAATGAGCAGTTCTTC.

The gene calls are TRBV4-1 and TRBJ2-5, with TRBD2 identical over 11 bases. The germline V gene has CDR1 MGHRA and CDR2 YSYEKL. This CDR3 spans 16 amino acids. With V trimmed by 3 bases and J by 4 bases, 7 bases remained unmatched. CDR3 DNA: TGCGCCAGCAGCCAGGATCTAGCGGGAGGAGGAGAGACCCAGTACTTC. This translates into CASSQDLAGGGETQYF.

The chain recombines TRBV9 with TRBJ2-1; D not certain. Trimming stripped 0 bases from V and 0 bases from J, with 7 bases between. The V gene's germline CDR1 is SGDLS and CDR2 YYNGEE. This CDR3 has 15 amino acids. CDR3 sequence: CASSVGESSYNEQFF. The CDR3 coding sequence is TGTGCCAGCAGCGTAGGGGAAAGCTCCTACAATGAGCAGTTCTTC.

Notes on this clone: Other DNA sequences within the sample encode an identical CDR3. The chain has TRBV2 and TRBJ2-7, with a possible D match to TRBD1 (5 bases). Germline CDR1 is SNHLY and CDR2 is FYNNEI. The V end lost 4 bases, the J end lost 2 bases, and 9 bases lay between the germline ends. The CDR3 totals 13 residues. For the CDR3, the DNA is TGTGCCAGCAGTGTAGGCAGGGCCTACGAGCAGTACTTC. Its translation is CASSVGRAYEQYF.

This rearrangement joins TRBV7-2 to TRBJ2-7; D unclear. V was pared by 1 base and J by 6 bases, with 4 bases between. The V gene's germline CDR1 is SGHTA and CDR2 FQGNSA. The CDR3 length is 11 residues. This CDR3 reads CASSLEFEQYF. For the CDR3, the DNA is TGTGCCAGCAGCTTAGAGTTCGAGCAGTACTTC.

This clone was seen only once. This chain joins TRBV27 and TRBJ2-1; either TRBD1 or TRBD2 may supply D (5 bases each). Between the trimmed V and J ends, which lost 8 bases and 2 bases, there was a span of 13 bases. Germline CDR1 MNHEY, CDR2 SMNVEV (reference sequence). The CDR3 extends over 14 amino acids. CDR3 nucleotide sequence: TGTGCCAGCGCCCCTCGGGACCCCTACAATGAGCAGTTCTTC. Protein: CASAPRDPYNEQFF.

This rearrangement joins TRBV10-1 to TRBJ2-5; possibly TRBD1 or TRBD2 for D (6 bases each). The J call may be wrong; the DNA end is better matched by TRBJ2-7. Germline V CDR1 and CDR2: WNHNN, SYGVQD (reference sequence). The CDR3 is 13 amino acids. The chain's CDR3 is CASSPGAGDEQYF. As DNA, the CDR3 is TGCGCCAGCAGCCCGGGGGCTGGAGACGAGCAGTACTTC.

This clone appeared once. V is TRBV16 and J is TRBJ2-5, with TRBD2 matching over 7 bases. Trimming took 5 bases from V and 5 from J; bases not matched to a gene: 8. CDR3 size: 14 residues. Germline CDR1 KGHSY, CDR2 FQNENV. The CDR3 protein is CASSTPAGVETQYF. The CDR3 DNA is TGTGCCAGCAGCACCCCGGCGGGAGTCGAGACCCAGTACTTC.

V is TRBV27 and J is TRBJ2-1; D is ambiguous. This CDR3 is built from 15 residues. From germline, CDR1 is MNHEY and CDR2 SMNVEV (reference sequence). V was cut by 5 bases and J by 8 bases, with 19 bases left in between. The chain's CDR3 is CASSPRTEPYHEQFF. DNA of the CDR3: TGTGCCAGCAGTCCCCGAACGGAGCCTTACCATGAGCAGTTCTTC.

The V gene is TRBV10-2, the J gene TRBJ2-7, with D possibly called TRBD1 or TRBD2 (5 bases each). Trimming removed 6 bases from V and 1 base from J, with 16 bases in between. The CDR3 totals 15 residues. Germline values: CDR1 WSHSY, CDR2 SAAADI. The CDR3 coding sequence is TGCGCCAGCAGGGGGCTAGAGGGAACGTCCTACGAGCAGTACTTC. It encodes CASRGLEGTSYEQYF.

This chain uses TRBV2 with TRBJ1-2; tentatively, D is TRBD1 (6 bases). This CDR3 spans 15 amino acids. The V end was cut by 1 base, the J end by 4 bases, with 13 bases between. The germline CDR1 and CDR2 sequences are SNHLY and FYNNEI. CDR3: CASSEGWGPSYGYTF. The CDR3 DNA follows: TGTGCCAGCAGTGAAGGCTGGGGGCCCAGCTATGGCTACACCTTC.

CDR3 nucleotides: TGTGCCAGCAGTTTACGTAGGGATAGCAATCAGCCCCAGCATTTT. Translated: CASSLRRDSNQPQHF. The chain employs TRBV28 and TRBJ1-5, with D unresolved. The ends were cut back, 2 bases at V and 0 bases at J, with 8 bases in the middle. Per germline, CDR1 MDHEN and CDR2 SYDVKM. The CDR3 has 15 residues.

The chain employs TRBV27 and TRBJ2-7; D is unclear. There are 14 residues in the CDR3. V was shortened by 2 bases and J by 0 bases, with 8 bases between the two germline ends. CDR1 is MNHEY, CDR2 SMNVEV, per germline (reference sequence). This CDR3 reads CASSLKSSSYEQYF. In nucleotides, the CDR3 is TGTGCCAGCAGTTTAAAATCGAGCTCCTACGAGCAGTACTTC.

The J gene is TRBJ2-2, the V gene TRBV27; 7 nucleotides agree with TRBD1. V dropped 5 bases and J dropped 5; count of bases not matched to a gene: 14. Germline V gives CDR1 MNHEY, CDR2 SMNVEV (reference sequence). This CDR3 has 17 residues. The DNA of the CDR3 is TGTGCCAGCAGTCGCACCGGGACAGACATTAGGACCGGGGAGCTGTTTTTT. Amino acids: CASSRTGTDIRTGELFF.

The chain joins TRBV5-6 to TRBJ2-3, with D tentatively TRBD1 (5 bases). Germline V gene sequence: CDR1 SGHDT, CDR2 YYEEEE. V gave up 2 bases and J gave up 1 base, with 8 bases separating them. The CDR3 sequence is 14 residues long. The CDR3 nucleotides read TGTGCCAGCAGCTTCGCCAGGGGCACAGATACGCAGTATTTT. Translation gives CASSFARGTDTQYF.